This T cell receptor beta chain was profiled in a study of CD8 T cells in ankylosing spondylitis. The study's findings and limits: The study identified a TCR beta motif of under 10 highly homologous variants that appeared characteristic of ankylosing spondylitis blood. From matched ankylosing spondylitis synovial fluid, disease-linked clones were reportedly recovered at significantly enriched levels.

This clonotype was seen only a few times. Its antigen is undetermined. Using quantitative 5'-RACE with molecular barcodes, the authors made TCR beta libraries. TCRdb recomputed calls from the 5' RACE reads with MiXCR, one row per CDR3 protein. The sample contains 200,000 to 250,000 distinct CDR3 sequences, around 18% of which appear only once. The sequencing input was blood, either unsorted or a sorted T cell fraction (not recorded which). The TCR sequence derives from a male donor with ankylosing spondylitis.

The CDR3 is CASSGGTGPTYEQYF. The CDR3, as DNA: TGTGCCAGCAGCGGAGGGACAGGGCCTACCTACGAGCAGTACTTC. This rearrangement joins TRBV9 to TRBJ2-7; 9 bases line up with TRBD1. With V trimmed by 3 bases and J by 2 bases, 6 bases remained unmatched. This CDR3 is 15 amino acids long. Germline-derived CDR1 and CDR2 are SGDLS and YYNGEE. Variable domain in full (rest from reference TRBV9 and TRBJ2-7): DSGVTQTPKHLITATGQRVTLRCSPRSGDLSVYWYQQSLDQGLQFLIQYYNGEERAKGNILERFSAQQFPDLHSELNLSSLELGDSALYFCASSGGTGPTYEQYFGPGTRLTVT.